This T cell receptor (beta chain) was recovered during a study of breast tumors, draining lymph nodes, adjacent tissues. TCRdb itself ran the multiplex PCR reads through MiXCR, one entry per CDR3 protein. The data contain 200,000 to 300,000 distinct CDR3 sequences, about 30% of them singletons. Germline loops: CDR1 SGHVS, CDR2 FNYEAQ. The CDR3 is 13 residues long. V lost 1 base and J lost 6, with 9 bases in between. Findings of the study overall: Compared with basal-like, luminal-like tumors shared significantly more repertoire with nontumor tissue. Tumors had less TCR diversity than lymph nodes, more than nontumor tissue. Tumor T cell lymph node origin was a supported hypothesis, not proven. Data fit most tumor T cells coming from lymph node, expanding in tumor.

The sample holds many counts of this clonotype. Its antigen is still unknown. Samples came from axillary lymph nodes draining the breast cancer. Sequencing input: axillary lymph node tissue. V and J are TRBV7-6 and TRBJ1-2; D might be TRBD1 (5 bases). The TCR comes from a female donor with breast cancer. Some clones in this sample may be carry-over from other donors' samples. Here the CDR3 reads CASSLGGTNGYTF. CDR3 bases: TGTGCCAGCAGCTTAGGGGGGACGAATGGCTACACCTTC.